These T cell receptor beta chains were read from a single sample in a study of blood T cell repertoires in COVID-19. Here immunoSEQ multiplex PCR was the method, and the copy in TCRdb shows in-frame clones only, minus some. The table includes 91,000 or so clones, roughly four fifths detected once. The sequenced sample was peripheral blood. These TCRs come from a man between 50 and 59 years old with active or convalescent COVID-19. Both conserved end residues are part of each CDR3. The order of the fields is clone size, V gene, J gene, D gene, CDR3 DNA, CDR3 protein. The D gene is left open where the match is weak. Clone size is stated in some rows and not others, as once, few, many or a class when expanded.

-,TRBV23-1,TRBJ2-1,TRBD2,TGCGCCAGCAGTCAGACTAGCGGGGGGGCGTGCAATGAGCAGTTCTTC,CASSQTSGGACNEQFF
once,TRBV3-1/TRBV3-2,TRBJ2-3,TRBD2,TGTGCCAGCAGCCAAGATTGGGGGGGTAGCACAGATACGCAGTATTTT,CASSQDWGGSTDTQYF
-,TRBV6-1,TRBJ2-5,-,TGTGCCAGCAGTGAAATGGAGGGGAGGACCCAGTACTTC,CASSEMEGRTQYF
few,TRBV4-1,TRBJ2-1,-,TGCGCCAGCAGCCAAGTCAGGGAAGGTGAGCAGTTCTTC,CASSQVREGEQFF
-,TRBV24-1,TRBJ2-2,TRBD1,TGTGCCACCAGTGAGGGTGGGACAGGGAAGACCGGGGAGCTGTTTTTT,CATSEGGTGKTGELFF
once,TRBV18,TRBJ1-5,-,TGTGCCAGCTCAACACAGGGAGATAGCAATCAGCCCCAGCATTTT,CASSTQGDSNQPQHF
few,TRBV27,TRBJ1-1,TRBD1,TGTGCCAGCAGTTTAAGGACAGGGGCCACTGAAGCTTTCTTT,CASSLRTGATEAFF
-,TRBV2,TRBJ2-3,-,TGTGCCACCCTCAAAACAGGAGTTTCTAGCACAGATACGCAGTATTTT,CATLKTGVSSTDTQYF
-,TRBV2,TRBJ1-6,TRBD1,TGTGCCAGCAGCACACCCGGACAGGGCGGGCGTGGGGAATATAATTCACCCCTCCACTTT,CASSTPGQGGRGEYNSPLHF
-,TRBV24-1,TRBJ2-7,-,TGTGCCACCAGTGATGGGGCGCGCTACGAGCAGTACTTC,CATSDGARYEQYF
-,TRBV19,TRBJ1-4,-,TGTGCCACAACGGGGGGATCTGGAAAACTGTTTTTT,CATTGGSGKLFF
-,TRBV5-1,TRBJ1-3,TRBD1,TGCGCCAGCAGCTCAACAGGGGAAGGTGGAAACACCATATATTTT,CASSSTGEGGNTIYF
few,TRBV7-2,TRBJ1-5,-,TGTGCCAGCAGCTTTAGGGGTCGGAAGGATCAGCCCCAGCATTTT,CASSFRGRKDQPQHF
-,TRBV5-4,TRBJ1-3,TRBD1,TGTGCCAGCAGCCAGGACAGGAGCTCTGGAAACACCATATATTTT,CASSQDRSSGNTIYF
-,TRBV7-9,TRBJ2-1,TRBD2,TGTGCCAGCAGCCTCTTGGGACTAGGCAATGAGCAGTTCTTC,CASSLLGLGNEQFF
-,TRBV29-1,TRBJ1-1,-,TGCAGCGTTGTGTCCGGGTTTAACACTGAAGCTTTCTTT,CSVVSGFNTEAFF
-,TRBV11-2,TRBJ2-3,TRBD1,TGTGCCAGCAGCGTAGGACAGGGAACCCTCACAGATACGCAGTATTTT,CASSVGQGTLTDTQYF
-,TRBV30,TRBJ2-7,TRBD2,TGTGCCTGGAGTGTAATAGGACTAGAAACCCACGAGCAGTACTTC,CAWSVIGLETHEQYF
-,TRBV3-1/TRBV3-2,TRBJ2-4,TRBD1,TGTGCCAGCAGCCAAGGACAGGGAGAAAACATTCAGTACTTC,CASSQGQGENIQYF
few,TRBV7-9,TRBJ2-6,-,TGTGCCAGCAGCCCTCCGAGGGCCGGGGCCAACGTCCTGACTTTC,CASSPPRAGANVLTF
-,TRBV6-4,TRBJ1-6,-,TGTGCCAGCAGTGCAGGAACGGCAAATTCACCCCTCCACTTT,CASSAGTANSPLHF
few,TRBV27,TRBJ2-7,TRBD1,TGTGCCAGCAGCCCGAGGGGACAGATCTACGAGCAGTACTTC,CASSPRGQIYEQYF
-,TRBV6-5,TRBJ1-1,TRBD1,TGTGCCAGCAGTTTACAGACAGGGGAGGGTGAAGCTTTCTTT,CASSLQTGEGEAFF
-,TRBV3-1/TRBV3-2,TRBJ1-6,-,TGTGCCAGCAGCCAAGCTTGGCAGGGCAGAACCTATAATTCACCCCTCCACTTT,CASSQAWQGRTYNSPLHF
-,TRBV5-6,TRBJ2-5,-,TGTGCCAGCAGCCTAAGAGGGCCGCAAGAGACCCAGTACTTC,CASSLRGPQETQYF
-,TRBV5-1,TRBJ2-2,TRBD2,TGCGCCAGCAGCATTCGGTCTAGCGGGGGCTCCGGGGAGCTGTTTTTT,CASSIRSSGGSGELFF
-,TRBV27,TRBJ1-4,-,TGTGCCAGCAGTGGAGGGGCAGACAATGAAAAACTGTTTTTT,CASSGGADNEKLFF
-,TRBV5-4,TRBJ2-2,TRBD2,TGTGCCAGCAGCTTGGGGCTAGCGGGGGGCCCGAGCACCGGGGAGCTGTTTTTT,CASSLGLAGGPSTGELFF
-,TRBV27,TRBJ2-4,-,TGTGCCAGCAGTTCATCGACAGGGAGGAACATTCAGTACTTC,CASSSSTGRNIQYF
-,TRBV7-2,TRBJ1-1,-,TGTGCCAGCAGTCAGAGGGGGACTGAAGCTTTCTTT,CASSQRGTEAFF
-,TRBV7-9,TRBJ2-5,TRBD2,TGTGCCAGCAGCTTAGCTCTAGCGGGGGGGCTTATGGAGACCCAGTACTTC,CASSLALAGGLMETQYF
-,TRBV11-2,TRBJ2-2,-,TGTGCCAGCAGCAACAGCAACACCGGGGAGCTGTTTTTT,CASSNSNTGELFF
few,TRBV19,TRBJ1-5,-,TGTGCCAGTAGTAAATTGGGCAGTAGCAATCAGCCCCAGCATTTT,CASSKLGSSNQPQHF
-,TRBV5-6,TRBJ1-4,-,TGTGCCAGCAGCTTTTGGCAGGCCAATGAAAAACTGTTTTTT,CASSFWQANEKLFF
once,TRBV2,TRBJ2-3,-,TGTGCCAGCAGTGTGCCAGGGCCAGATACGCAGTATTTT,CASSVPGPDTQYF
-,TRBV19,TRBJ1-5,-,TGTGCCAGTAGTAAACAGGGAGGGGATCAGCCCCAGCATTTT,CASSKQGGDQPQHF
-,TRBV24-1,TRBJ2-3,-,TGTGCCACCAGAGGACTCCGAACCTTTATTCGGACTAGCACAGATACGCAGTATTTT,CATRGLRTFIRTSTDTQYF
-,TRBV21-1,TRBJ2-7,-,TGTGCCAGGAACGGGACACACTCCTACGAGCAGTACTTC,CARNGTHSYEQYF
-,TRBV2,TRBJ2-3,TRBD2,TGTGCCAGCAGTTGGACTAGCGGGGGGGGCACAGATACGCAGTATTTT,CASSWTSGGGTDTQYF
-,TRBV7-2,TRBJ2-7,TRBD2,TGTGCCAGCAGCTTAGGGGGGGGTGAGGGGTACGAGCAGTACTTC,CASSLGGGEGYEQYF
-,TRBV5-1,TRBJ1-1,TRBD1,TGCGCCAGCAGCTTCAACAGGGGTGGGGTCACTGAAGCTTTCTTT,CASSFNRGGVTEAFF
-,TRBV5-8,TRBJ1-2,TRBD1,TGTGCCAGCAGCCTCTGGACAGGGGCTGAATACTATGGCTACACCTTC,CASSLWTGAEYYGYTF
-,TRBV9,TRBJ1-2,TRBD1,TGTGCCAGCAGCCCCCCAGGGACAGCCTATGGCTACACCTTC,CASSPPGTAYGYTF
few,TRBV6-2/TRBV6-3,TRBJ1-2,-,TGTGCCAGCAGTTCCGGGACACCCTATGGCTACACCTTC,CASSSGTPYGYTF
-,TRBV12-3/TRBV12-4,TRBJ1-1,-,TGTGCCAGCAGTCGGACACCGAACACTGAAGCTTTCTTT,CASSRTPNTEAFF
-,TRBV5-1,TRBJ2-3,TRBD2,TGCGCCAGCAGGAAGCGGGGGGTCTTAGTAGATACGCAGTATTTT,CASRKRGVLVDTQYF
-,TRBV29-1,TRBJ1-1,TRBD1,TGCAGCTCCCAAGGGACAGCTAACACTGAAGCTTTCTTT,CSSQGTANTEAFF
-,TRBV18,TRBJ2-7,TRBD1,TGTGCCAGCTCAATCGGGACAGGGAGCTCCTACGAGCAGTACTTC,CASSIGTGSSYEQYF
-,TRBV4-1,TRBJ2-4,-,TGCGCCAGCAGCCAAGTTCCCGCTAGCCCCATTCAGTACTTC,CASSQVPASPIQYF
once,TRBV25-1,TRBJ2-7,-,TGTGCCAGCAGTGATTCCGGGACACACTACGAGCAGTACTTC,CASSDSGTHYEQYF
-,TRBV15,TRBJ2-1,TRBD2,TGTGCCACCAGCAGGGGGACTAGCGGGGGGCAATACTACAATGAGCAGTTCTTC,CATSRGTSGGQYYNEQFF
-,TRBV5-1,TRBJ2-1,TRBD2,TGCGCCAGCAGCTTGGCTCCGGGAGGCGATGAGCAGTTCTTC,CASSLAPGGDEQFF
-,TRBV5-8,TRBJ2-3,TRBD2,TGTGCCAGCAGCCTGGGGGCTAGCGGGGGCGGTGATACGCAGTATTTT,CASSLGASGGGDTQYF
-,TRBV5-5,TRBJ1-5,-,TGTGCCAGCAGTAACAGGGATAGCAATCAGCCCCAGCATTTT,CASSNRDSNQPQHF